The rows below give T cell receptor beta chains drawn from one sample of a study of shared clonotypes between healthy human individuals. Measured with immunoSEQ multiplex PCR; TCRdb has only the in-frame clones, and not every one. Of more than 2 million clones in the sample, 85% to 95% were seen once. The sample consisted of naive CD8+ T cells from PBMCs. These receptors all come from a man aged 18 to 35 in good health. Some clones in this sample may be carry-over from other donors' samples. The CDR3 runs from the conserved cysteine through the conserved F or W. D genes are given only for firm matches. Size is omitted from some rows. Given values are once, few, many or a class for expanded clones.

clone_size | d_call | j_call | v_call | cdr3_aa | cdr3_nt
. | . | TRBJ1-1 | TRBV28 | CASKWGGTEAFF | TGTGCCAGCAAGTGGGGCGGGACTGAAGCTTTCTTT
. | TRBD2 | TRBJ2-7 | TRBV29-1 | CSVTGGGRRLAGGYEQYF | TGCAGCGTGACCGGGGGGGGTAGGCGACTAGCGGGGGGCTACGAGCAGTACTTC
. | TRBD2 | TRBJ2-7 | TRBV7-9 | CASSLYSGRAGSYEQYF | TGTGCCAGCAGCTTATACAGCGGGAGGGCGGGGTCCTACGAGCAGTACTTC
. | TRBD2 | TRBJ2-7 | TRBV27 | CASSLRGDYYEQYF | TGTGCCAGCAGTTTAAGAGGGGACTACTACGAGCAGTACTTC
. | . | TRBJ1-1 | TRBV7-9 | CASSSRPQVSLTEAFF | TGTGCCAGCAGCTCGCGCCCCCAGGTGTCTCTCACTGAAGCTTTCTTT
. | TRBD1 | TRBJ2-6 | TRBV19 | CASSRGQSYSGANVLTF | TGTGCCAGTAGCCGGGGACAGTCTTACTCTGGGGCCAACGTCCTGACTTTC
. | TRBD2 | TRBJ2-7 | TRBV11-2 | CASSWTSGSSYEQYF | TGTGCCAGCAGCTGGACTAGCGGGAGCTCCTACGAGCAGTACTTC
. | . | TRBJ2-7 | TRBV7-9 | CASSPPYGRPTYEQYF | TGTGCCAGCAGCCCCCCCTATGGGAGGCCCACCTACGAGCAGTACTTC
. | . | TRBJ2-7 | TRBV11-2 | CASSSRTGRRPYEQYF | TGTGCCAGCAGCTCCCGGACGGGCCGGCGGCCCTACGAGCAGTACTTC
. | TRBD1 | TRBJ1-1 | TRBV11-2 | CASSVWTGHNTEAFF | TGTGCCAGCAGCGTATGGACAGGGCACAACACTGAAGCTTTCTTT
. | . | TRBJ2-7 | TRBV27 | CASSLSRVPIGEQYF | TGTGCCAGCAGTTTATCCAGGGTCCCTATTGGCGAGCAGTACTTC
once | . | TRBJ2-5 | TRBV27 | CASSLYWEGQETQYF | TGTGCCAGCAGTTTATATTGGGAAGGGCAAGAGACCCAGTACTTC
. | . | TRBJ2-1 | TRBV4-1 | CASSPRRGRMGDEQFF | TGCGCCAGCAGCCCGAGGCGGGGCCGGATGGGAGATGAGCAGTTCTTC
. | . | TRBJ2-7 | TRBV5-1 | CASSVGDSYEQYF | TGCGCCAGCAGTGTGGGGGACTCCTACGAGCAGTACTTC
. | . | TRBJ2-3 | TRBV9 | CASSAAWSNTDTQYF | TGTGCCAGCAGCGCGGCGTGGTCTAACACAGATACGCAGTATTTT
. | . | TRBJ2-2 | TRBV27 | CASSLAARDGELFF | TGTGCCAGCAGTCTGGCGGCGCGGGACGGGGAGCTGTTTTTT
once | . | TRBJ2-7 | TRBV5-8 | CASRRSIGGPYEQYF | TGTGCCAGCAGACGGAGTATAGGGGGACCCTACGAGCAGTACTTC
. | . | TRBJ1-1 | TRBV20-1 | CSAFLGAEAFF | TGCAGTGCTTTCCTGGGGGCTGAAGCTTTCTTT
. | . | TRBJ2-3 | TRBV6-5 | CASSYGVGNADTQYF | TGTGCCAGCAGTTACGGGGTCGGGAACGCAGATACGCAGTATTTT
. | . | TRBJ1-4 | TRBV10-3 | CAISDGGGSEKLFF | TGTGCCATCAGTGATGGGGGGGGAAGTGAAAAACTGTTTTTT
. | . | TRBJ2-5 | TRBV4-2 | CASSQELWAEVETQYF | TGTGCCAGCAGCCAAGAGCTCTGGGCGGAGGTTGAGACCCAGTACTTC
once | . | TRBJ2-7 | TRBV28 | CASSSIYSSSSYEQYF | TGTGCCAGCAGCTCGATTTATAGCTCAAGCTCCTACGAGCAGTACTTC
. | . | TRBJ2-7 | TRBV6-1 | CASTANRRQSFF | TGTGCCAGCACTGCCAATAGACGGCAGTCATTCTTC
. | . | TRBJ1-2 | TRBV30 | CAWILPANYGYTF | TGTGCCTGGATTCTCCCAGCTAACTATGGCTACACCTTC
. | TRBD2 | TRBJ2-7 | TRBV7-9 | CASSSGTSERYEQYF | TGTGCCAGCAGCTCCGGGACTAGCGAGCGCTACGAGCAGTACTTC
. | . | TRBJ2-7 | TRBV7-9 | CASSTGQEQYF | TGTGCCAGCAGCACCGGACAGGAGCAGTACTTC